These T cell receptor beta chains were read from a single sample in a study of blood T cell repertoires in COVID-19. The protocol was immunoSEQ multiplex PCR, while the TCRdb copy is restricted to in-frame clones and leaves out a portion. The repertoire has under 350,000 clones, around 86% of them found once; the top ten carry 1.7%. Sequenced material: PBMCs or T cells enriched from blood (not recorded which). The receptors were sampled from a woman between 40 and 55 years old who had recovered from COVID-19. The CDR3 runs from the conserved cysteine through the conserved F or W. D genes are given only for firm matches. Some rows have no size entry. The others give once, few or many, or a class for an expanded clone.

J,V,size,D,DNA,CDR3
TRBJ2-7,TRBV7-2,-,-,TGTGCCAGCAGCTTAGCGGGGGGAAGATACGAGCAGTACTTC,CASSLAGGRYEQYF
TRBJ1-1,TRBV6-5,-,TRBD1,TGTGCCAGCAGGCGAACGGGACAGGGAAACACTGAAGCTTTCTTT,CASRRTGQGNTEAFF
TRBJ1-1,TRBV9,-,-,TGTGCCAGCAGCGACAGTCCCATTGGGTCGGCTTTCTTT,CASSDSPIGSAFF
TRBJ1-4,TRBV19,-,-,TGTGCCAGTAGCCAAGACAGAGCAACTAATGAAAAACTGTTTTTT,CASSQDRATNEKLFF
TRBJ1-5,TRBV3-1/TRBV3-2,-,-,TGTGCCAGCAGCCAAGGATTTGACTTACAGCCCCAGCATTTT,CASSQGFDLQPQHF
TRBJ1-6,TRBV3-1/TRBV3-2,-,TRBD1,TGTGCCAGCAGCCGGGACAGGGGATATTCACCCCTCCACTTT,CASSRDRGYSPLHF
TRBJ1-2,TRBV7-9,-,-,TGTGCCAGCAGCCTCCCGCGGGGTGGCTACACCTTC,CASSLPRGGYTF
TRBJ1-2,TRBV27,-,-,TGTGCCAGCAGCTCTCGTAGCGGGGCAGTCTATGGCTACACCTTC,CASSSRSGAVYGYTF
TRBJ1-3,TRBV5-1,-,-,TGCGCCAGCAGCTTAGGGGACATGAGCTCTGGAAACACCATATATTTT,CASSLGDMSSGNTIYF
TRBJ1-5,TRBV19,once,TRBD1,TGTGCCAGTAGTGCAGACAGGGGTCAGCCCCAGCATTTT,CASSADRGQPQHF
TRBJ1-1,TRBV29-1,-,TRBD1,TGCAGCGTACGGACAGGGCTGACTGAAGCTTTCTTT,CSVRTGLTEAFF
TRBJ2-3,TRBV9,-,TRBD2,TGTGCCAGCAGCGAGGGAGGACTAGCGGACACAGATACGCAGTATTTT,CASSEGGLADTDTQYF
TRBJ1-1,TRBV6-5,-,-,TGTGCCAGCAGTTACCCCCTCTCTGAAGCTTTCTTT,CASSYPLSEAFF
TRBJ1-1,TRBV6-5,-,-,TGTGCCAGCAGTAGGAGGGCGGGGGACACTGAAGCTTTCTTT,CASSRRAGDTEAFF
TRBJ2-6,TRBV29-1,-,-,TGCAGCGTCTCAGCCGGGACTGGGGCCAACGTCCTGACTTTC,CSVSAGTGANVLTF
TRBJ2-5,TRBV9,-,-,TGTGCCAGCAGCGCGAGGGGGGGTCAAGAGACCCAGTACTTC,CASSARGGQETQYF
TRBJ1-2,TRBV6-5,-,-,TGTGCCAGCAGCCGTAACTATGGCTACACCTTC,CASSRNYGYTF
TRBJ1-1,TRBV6-2/TRBV6-3,few,-,TGTGCCAGCAGTTACACCGGGTACACTGAAGCTTTCTTT,CASSYTGYTEAFF
TRBJ2-1,TRBV3-1/TRBV3-2,-,-,TGTGCCAGCAGCCCCCGACTAGTCGGGGCCTACAATGAGCAGTTCTTC,CASSPRLVGAYNEQFF
TRBJ2-7,TRBV10-3,-,TRBD1,TGTGCCATCACAGAGGGACAGGGAAGCGAGCAGTACTTC,CAITEGQGSEQYF
TRBJ2-3,TRBV11-3,-,-,TGTGCCAGCAGCCCAGGCAACCCCGGGGGGCGGGGAGATACGCAGTATTTT,CASSPGNPGGRGDTQYF
TRBJ1-5,TRBV7-3,few,-,TGTGCCAGCAGCTTATCGTCGGACAGTTTCCGAGGAAATCAGCCCCAGCATTTT,CASSLSSDSFRGNQPQHF
TRBJ1-6,TRBV7-2,-,-,TGTGCCAGCAGCTTAATAGTCCCCTATTCACCCCTCCACTTT,CASSLIVPYSPLHF
TRBJ1-1,TRBV6-1,-,-,TGTGCCAGCAGTGAGGTTGGCGGACACAACACTGAAGCTTTCTTT,CASSEVGGHNTEAFF
TRBJ1-5,TRBV9,-,-,TGTGCCAGCAGCGCCGATGGACAGAGCAATCAGCCCCAGCATTTT,CASSADGQSNQPQHF
TRBJ2-1,TRBV10-3,-,TRBD2,TGTGCCATCAGTGATCCAAGCGGGGCGGGTAATGAGCAGTTCTTC,CAISDPSGAGNEQFF
TRBJ2-5,TRBV5-4,-,-,TGTGCCAGCAGCTTGGGGGGGCGGGGGCAAGAGACCCAGTACTTC,CASSLGGRGQETQYF
TRBJ2-1,TRBV27,once,TRBD1,TGTGCCAGCAGTTTATGGGGACAGTACAATGAGCAGTTCTTC,CASSLWGQYNEQFF
TRBJ2-3,TRBV24-1,once,TRBD2,TGTGCCACCAGTGACCCCCCGGGGACTAGCGGGGGGGCCGGAGATACGCAGTATTTT,CATSDPPGTSGGAGDTQYF
TRBJ1-2,TRBV2,once,TRBD1,TGTGCCAGCAGTTCCCGGGACAGGGAGTCGAACTATGGCTACACCTTC,CASSSRDRESNYGYTF